These 15 T cell receptor beta chains originate from one sample sequenced in a study of neoadjuvant nivolumab and ipilimumab in lung cancer. Measured with immunoSEQ multiplex PCR; TCRdb has only the in-frame clones, and not every one. The sample consists of 13,000 or so clones, nearly 97% of them appearing once. Sequenced material: peripheral blood, taken after neoadjuvant nivolumab, alone or with ipilimumab, at or shortly before surgery. These receptors were taken from an adult with non-small cell lung cancer.

This chain joins TRBV11-1 and TRBJ2-2; D is unclear. The CDR3 runs 14 residues. From germline, CDR1 is SGHAT and CDR2 FQDESV (reference sequence). V dropped 5 bases and J dropped 3 bases, with 10 bases sitting between them. CDR3 sequence reads: CASSLLGYTGELFF. The CDR3 DNA follows: TGTGCCAGCAGCCTACTCGGGTACACCGGGGAGCTGTTTTTT.

The CDR3 DNA reads as TGCGCCAGCAGCTTGGGGACTAGCGCCTCACTACCCTACGAGCAGTACTTC. Translated, it gives CASSLGTSASLPYEQYF. The J gene is TRBJ2-7, the V gene TRBV5-1; 9 bases map to TRBD2. CDR3 length equals 17 residues. The V and J ends lost 0 bases and 2 bases, in that order; junction bases with no gene match: 9. CDR1 is SGHRS and CDR2 is YFSETQ in the germline V gene.

This chain joins TRBV6-8 and TRBJ2-7; TRBD2 matches at 11 bases. CDR1 is MNHGY, CDR2 SAAAGT, per germline. This CDR3 contains 15 residues. The ends lost 5 bases at V and 3 bases at J; junction bases unmatched: 6. This CDR3 is CASSRLTSGSYEQYF. Written as DNA, the CDR3 is TGTGCCAGCAGTCGTCTAACTAGCGGGAGCTACGAGCAGTACTTC.

J is TRBJ2-1 and V is TRBV7-2, with TRBD2 matching 15 bases. Germline-derived CDR1 and CDR2 are SGHTA and FQGNSA. The CDR3 is 18 residues long. V lost 5 bases to trimming and J lost 0 bases; unmatched junction nucleotides: 5. DNA of the CDR3: TGTGCCAGCAGCGGACTAGCGGGAGGGCTCGGCTCCTACAATGAGCAGTTCTTC. This translates into CASSGLAGGLGSYNEQFF.

J is TRBJ2-7 and V is TRBV29-1, with a possible D match to TRBD2 (6 bases). Germline values: CDR1 SQVTM, CDR2 ANQGSEA. The CDR3 has 13 amino acids. Trimming shortened V by 3 bases and J by 6 bases, and 15 bases separated the two germline ends. The CDR3, as DNA: TGCAGCGTTGATCAGGCTCTGGGGGGCGAGCAGTACTTC. This translates into CSVDQALGGEQYF.

This chain joins TRBV18 and TRBJ1-4; 9 positions agree with TRBD1. The CDR3 is 15 amino acids. Losses at the gene ends were 4 bases for V and 4 bases for J; bases not matched to a gene: 4. CDR1 and CDR2 (germline): KGHSH, LQKENI. The CDR3 here is CASSQTGGINEKLFF. The DNA of the CDR3 is TGTGCCAGCTCACAGACAGGGGGGATTAATGAAAAACTGTTTTTT.

The rearrangement uses TRBV11-2 and TRBJ1-2; no reliable D call. V was trimmed by 2 bases and J by 4 bases, leaving 5 bases between them. From germline, CDR1 is SGHAT and CDR2 FQNNGV. The CDR3 extends over 12 amino acids. The DNA of the CDR3 is TGTGCCAGCAGCTTAAACAGCTATGGCTACACCTTC. Its protein product is CASSLNSYGYTF. Using reference TRBV11-2 and TRBJ1-2 for the parts outside the CDR3, the full variable domain is EAGVAQSPRYKIIEKRQSVAFWCNPISGHATLYWYQQILGQGPKLLIQFQNNGVVDDSQLPKDRFSAERLKGVDSTLKIQPAKLEDSAVYLCASSLNSYGYTFGSGTRLTVV.

The chain recombines TRBV7-2 with TRBJ2-7, with a possible D match to TRBD2 (5 bases). The CDR3 covers 16 residues. The V gene's germline CDR1 is SGHTA and CDR2 FQGNSA. Deletions cut 1 base from V and 5 bases from J, with 18 bases between. DNA of the CDR3: TGTGCCAGCAGCTTAGACACCGGTTCGCTGAGGGACGAGCAGTACTTC. Translated: CASSLDTGSLRDEQYF.

V gene TRBV5-1 combines with J gene TRBJ2-5; D uncertain. The CDR3 has 14 amino acids. With 4 bases removed from V and 2 bases from J, the gap between germline ends came to 12 bases. Per germline, CDR1 SGHRS and CDR2 YFSETQ. The CDR3 region has the DNA TGCGCCAGCAGCCCCGGGCATCCACAAGAGACCCAGTACTTC. It specifies CASSPGHPQETQYF.

The J gene is TRBJ1-2, the V gene TRBV30; tentatively, D is TRBD1 (5 bases). Germline values: CDR1 GTSNPN, CDR2 SVGIG (reference sequence). The V end lost 2 bases, the J end lost 5 bases, and 12 bases lay between the germline ends. This CDR3 contains 13 residues. In nucleotides, the CDR3 is TGTGCCTGGAGTCTTTCACAGGTGTATGGCTACACCTTC. Protein product: CAWSLSQVYGYTF.

CDR3 sequence: CASSLDVGVQPQHF. CDR3 DNA: TGTGCCAGCAGCTTAGATGTGGGGGTTCAGCCCCAGCATTTT. The V gene is TRBV7-8, the J gene TRBJ1-5; D is possibly TRBD1 (5 bases). The CDR3 totals 14 residues. Between the trimmed V and J ends, which lost 1 base and 6 bases, there was a span of 10 bases. Germline V gene sequence: CDR1 SGHVS, CDR2 FQNEAQ.

The rearrangement links TRBV11-2 to TRBJ2-7; D uncertain. The V gene lost 3 bases and the J gene lost 7 bases, with 10 bases spanning the gap. In germline, CDR1 is SGHAT, CDR2 FQNNGV. The length of the CDR3 is 12 residues. In nucleotides, the CDR3 is TGTGCCAGCAGCTTCAAATTGGGGGAGCAGTACTTC. It codes for CASSFKLGEQYF.

The CDR3 region has the DNA TGTGCCAGCAGCTTGGACCCGACCTACGAGCAGTACTTC. It specifies CASSLDPTYEQYF. The V gene is TRBV7-9, the J gene TRBJ2-7, with no clear D. V dropped 3 bases and J dropped 2 bases, with 8 bases sitting between them. Germline lookup yields CDR1 SEHNR and CDR2 FQNEAQ (reference sequence). CDR3 size: 13 residues.

The rearrangement joins TRBV27 to TRBJ2-5; the D call may be TRBD1 or TRBD2 (6 bases each). Per the germline V gene, CDR1 is MNHEY and CDR2 is SMNVEV (reference sequence). The CDR3 extends over 16 amino acids. The V gene lost 1 base and the J gene lost 5 bases, with 17 bases spanning the gap. CDR3 nucleotides: TGTGCCAGCAGTTTATATGGGGGGCGGCTCGAGGAGACCCAGTACTTC. The encoded protein is CASSLYGGRLEETQYF.

V gene TRBV23-1 combines with J gene TRBJ2-1; D gene ambiguous. TRBV23-1 counts as an open reading frame of uncertain function. The CDR3 contains 13 residues. V was shortened by 0 bases and J by 3 bases, with 3 bases between the two germline ends. This CDR3 is CASSQSDYNEQFF. The CDR3 region has the DNA TGCGCCAGCAGTCAATCGGACTACAATGAGCAGTTCTTC.